The 24 T cell receptor beta chains reported below all come from one sample, sequenced in a study of blood T cell repertoires in COVID-19. TCRdb keeps only in-frame clones here, not all; method: immunoSEQ multiplex PCR. The sample includes 9,500 to 11,000 clones, about 85% of them seen just once. The sequencing sample was made of peripheral blood. These receptors were taken from a man aged 25 to 40 with active or convalescent COVID-19.

This clone was counted once. The V and J genes are TRBV30 and TRBJ1-3, with no clear D. CDR1 GTSNPN and CDR2 SVGIG come from the germline V gene (reference sequence). The CDR3 totals 15 residues. Trimming stripped 4 bases from V and 0 bases from J, with 13 bases between. CDR3 nucleotide sequence: TGTGCCTGGAATGATGACACGTTCTCTGGAAACACCATATATTTT. This codes for CAWNDDTFSGNTIYF.

The chain has TRBV4-1 and TRBJ2-7; 7 bases are a match to TRBD1. The CDR3 consists of 17 residues. The V gene end was trimmed by 4 bases and the J gene end by 3 bases; junction bases not matched to a gene: 15. The germline CDR1 and CDR2 sequences are MGHRA and YSYEKL. CDR3 sequence reads: CASSLVTRTGPGYEQYF. The CDR3 DNA reads as TGCGCCAGCAGCCTTGTTACCCGGACAGGACCAGGCTACGAGCAGTACTTC.

The chain joins TRBV3-1 (or the pseudogene TRBV3-2) to TRBJ2-1; 8 bases are a match to TRBD2. The germline V gene encodes CDR1 LGHDT and CDR2 YNNKEL (reference sequence). The V and J ends lost 3 bases and 9 bases, in that order; junction bases with no gene match: 7. The CDR3 contains 14 residues. CDR3 region: CASSQAGGRIEQFF. The CDR3 DNA sequence: TGTGCCAGCAGCCAGGCGGGGGGCCGGATTGAGCAGTTCTTC.

The rearrangement links TRBV24-1 to TRBJ1-5; TRBD1 aligns across 8 bases. J was trimmed by 3 bases and V by 7 bases; bases with no gene match: 1. The CDR3 is made up of 13 amino acids. CDR1 and CDR2 from the germline V gene are KGHDR and SFDVKD. The CDR3 DNA reads as TGTGCCACCAGGACAGGGGACAATCAGCCCCAGCATTTT. Encoded protein: CATRTGDNQPQHF.

A single count supports this clone. The chain carries TRBV3-1 (or the pseudogene TRBV3-2) and TRBJ1-1; perhaps TRBD1 as D (5 bases). There are 15 residues in the CDR3. The germline gives CDR1 LGHDT, CDR2 YNNKEL (reference sequence). V was pared by 0 bases and J by 6 bases, with 14 bases between. The CDR3 nucleotides are TGTGCCAGCAGCCAAGAGCTAGGGGCACTCTCTGAAGCTTTCTTT. Its protein is CASSQELGALSEAFF.

The genes are TRBV5-4 and TRBJ1-1; the match to TRBD1 covers 7 bases. Germline-derived CDR1 and CDR2 are SGHNT and YYREEE (reference sequence). J gave up 8 bases and V 1 base, and 8 bases lay outside the gene matches. The CDR3 is 14 residues long. The DNA of the CDR3 is TGTGCCAGCAGCTTGCAGGGGGGTATACCGGAAGCTTTCTTT. It yields the protein CASSLQGGIPEAFF.

The chain recombines TRBV6-2 or TRBV6-3 with TRBJ2-4; 8 bases are a match to TRBD2. V lost 0 bases to trimming and J lost 1 base; unmatched junction nucleotides: 2. The CDR3 contains 16 residues. Germline V gene lookup returns CDR1 MNHEY and CDR2 SVGEGT. CDR3 sequence: CASSYSAGAAKNIQYF. For the CDR3, the DNA is TGTGCCAGCAGTTACTCAGCGGGGGCCGCCAAAAACATTCAGTACTTC.

V and J are TRBV5-1 and TRBJ1-2; tentative D call: TRBD1 (6 bases). The CDR3 contains 12 residues. The V end was cut by 7 bases, the J end by 10 bases, with 17 bases between. The germline V gene has CDR1 SGHRS and CDR2 YFSETQ. CDR3 sequence reads: CASAGTIPHYTF. The CDR3 coding sequence is TGCGCCAGCGCCGGGACAATACCACACTACACCTTC. The full variable domain, with the rest looked up from reference TRBV5-1 and TRBJ1-2, is KAGVTQTPRYLIKTRGQQVTLSCSPISGHRSVSWYQQTPGQGLQFLFEYFSETQRNKGNFPGRFSGRQFSNSRSEMNVSTLELGDSALYLCASAGTIPHYTFGSGTRLTVV.

This clone was picked up a small number of times. The V and J genes are TRBV19 and TRBJ1-1; TRBD1 might be the D (5 bases). The V end lost 3 bases, the J end lost 1 base, and 18 bases lay between the germline ends. The CDR3 runs 17 residues. CDR1 is LNHDA, CDR2 SQIVND, per germline (reference sequence). The CDR3: CASSIWGGIIWNTEAFF. The CDR3 DNA is TGTGCCAGTAGTATCTGGGGGGGGATAATCTGGAACACTGAAGCTTTCTTT.

This CDR3 reads CASSVSAGQETQYF. In DNA, the CDR3 is TGTGCCAGCAGCGTTTCCGCCGGCCAAGAGACCCAGTACTTC. The rearrangement uses TRBV9 and TRBJ2-5; unclear D gene. The CDR3 loop spans 14 amino acids. Trimming cost V 2 bases and J 1 base, with 9 bases left between them. Germline loops: CDR1 SGDLS, CDR2 YYNGEE.

The rearrangement links TRBV7-3 to TRBJ2-3, with 8 positions matching TRBD1. Germline values: CDR1 SGHTA, CDR2 FQGTGA. Trimming removed 5 bases from V and 4 bases from J; junction bases left unmatched: 5. The CDR3 loop spans 14 amino acids. CDR3 sequence reads: CASSGQGGADTQYF. The CDR3 DNA is TGTGCCAGCAGCGGACAGGGCGGAGCAGATACGCAGTATTTT.

The V gene is TRBV11-2, the J gene TRBJ2-7, with D possibly matching TRBD2 (6 bases). V was cut by 2 bases and J by 7 bases, with 15 bases left in between. Germline V gene data show CDR1 as SGHAT and CDR2 as FQNNGV. This CDR3 has 14 amino acids. The CDR3 DNA sequence: TGTGCCAGCAGCTTAAGTGGGGGGAGGCGAGAGCAGTACTTC. Its protein product is CASSLSGGRREQYF.

The V call is TRBV11-2, the J call TRBJ2-2, with 9 bases identical to TRBD1. Germline CDR1 and CDR2: SGHAT and FQNNGV. Germline trimming cut 5 bases from V and 5 bases from J; bases unmatched to any gene: 6. The CDR3 runs to 15 residues. CDR3 in amino acids: CASSLGQGNTGELFF. CDR3 in DNA: TGTGCCAGCAGCCTAGGACAGGGGAATACCGGGGAGCTGTTTTTT.

This clone was detected a few times. The chain is built from TRBV5-1 and TRBJ2-1; D is unclear. This CDR3 has 13 amino acids. Trimming left V 5 bases short and J 9 bases short, with 15 bases between. The germline V gene encodes CDR1 SGHRS and CDR2 YFSETQ. CDR3 loop: CASSSEVATEQFF. The CDR3 DNA follows: TGCGCCAGCAGTTCCGAGGTGGCTACTGAGCAGTTCTTC.

The V gene is TRBV15, the J gene TRBJ2-7, with D possibly matching TRBD1 (6 bases). CDR3 length: 13 amino acids. V was clipped by 5 bases and J by 4 bases, with 12 bases between them. The germline gives CDR1 LNHNV, CDR2 YYDKDF (reference sequence). The CDR3 loop is CATSVQGRYEQYF. The CDR3 coding sequence is TGTGCCACCAGCGTACAGGGACGGTACGAGCAGTACTTC.

This chain joins TRBV7-6 and TRBJ2-2; D is perhaps TRBD1 (7 bases). V lost 2 bases, J lost 4 bases, and 11 bases lay in between. Germline assignment: CDR1 SGHVS and CDR2 FNYEAQ. The CDR3 runs to 15 residues. This chain's CDR3 is CASSLNRGGTGELFF. CDR3 nucleotide sequence: TGTGCCAGCAGCTTAAACAGGGGAGGCACCGGGGAGCTGTTTTTT.

The chain combines TRBV5-6 with TRBJ1-2; 10 bases fit TRBD1. The CDR3 sequence is 15 residues long. V trimming: 4 bases; J trimming: 8 bases; junction bases outside the gene matches: 11. Germline V gene data show CDR1 as SGHDT and CDR2 as YYEEEE. CDR3 nucleotide sequence: TGTGCCAGCAGCCGATTGGTGGGACAGGGGCGAGGCTACACCTTC. Translated, it gives CASSRLVGQGRGYTF.

V and J are TRBV5-1 and TRBJ2-5; weak D call: TRBD1 (6 bases). CDR3 length equals 15 residues. Per the germline V gene, CDR1 is SGHRS and CDR2 is YFSETQ. V lost 5 bases, J lost 2 bases, and 16 bases lay in between. The CDR3 DNA reads TGCGCCAGCAGTAGCAGGGGAGTCCCTCAAGAGACCCAGTACTTC. This translates into CASSSRGVPQETQYF.

The rearrangement uses TRBV5-1 and TRBJ1-2; D not certain. Trimming took off 3 bases at V and 7 bases at J, with 10 bases between the two ends. There are 12 residues in the CDR3. Germline V gives CDR1 SGHRS, CDR2 YFSETQ. The CDR3 region has the DNA TGCGCCAGCAGCTCCCCCGGGTCTGGCTACACCTTC. This gives the protein CASSSPGSGYTF.

This sequence joins TRBV19 and TRBJ2-1, with 8 bases matching TRBD2. CDR1 is LNHDA, CDR2 SQIVND, per germline (reference sequence). V shed 9 bases, J shed 8 bases, and the junction held 18 bases outside the gene matches. The CDR3 is 16 residues long. Written as DNA, the CDR3 is TGTGCCAGCCACACCAGCGGGGGCCCTGCCCGGGATGAGCAGTTCTTC. Translating gives CASHTSGGPARDEQFF.

The genes are TRBV9 and TRBJ1-3; D is possibly TRBD1 (5 bases). The germline V and J ends were trimmed by 3 bases and 1 base, with 5 bases remaining between them. CDR3 length: 13 amino acids. Germline CDR1 is SGDLS and CDR2 is YYNGEE. CDR3 residues: CASSGTSGNTIYF. The CDR3, as DNA: TGTGCCAGCAGCGGGACATCTGGAAACACCATATATTTT.

The CDR3 spells CASSFKGRSLGYTF. In DNA, the CDR3 is TGTGCCAGCAGCTTCAAGGGGAGGAGTCTTGGCTACACCTTC. The chain links TRBV5-6 to TRBJ1-2; weak D call: TRBD1 (5 bases). The CDR3 is 14 amino acids. The germline gives CDR1 SGHDT, CDR2 YYEEEE. V lost 2 bases to trimming and J lost 7 bases, with 15 bases between them.

The genes are TRBV30 and TRBJ1-5; no clear D gene. Germline CDR1 is GTSNPN and CDR2 is SVGIG (reference sequence). The CDR3 has 13 residues. V was shortened by 0 bases and J by 0 bases, with 3 bases between the two germline ends. The CDR3 loop reads CAWSVHSNQPQHF. CDR3 sequence (DNA): TGTGCCTGGAGTGTACATAGCAATCAGCCCCAGCATTTT.

The chain carries TRBV27 and TRBJ1-1; perhaps TRBD1 as D (5 bases). Germline CDR1 MNHEY, CDR2 SMNVEV (reference sequence). V was clipped by 2 bases and J by 4 bases, with 11 bases between them. The CDR3 length is 14 residues. The CDR3 loop reads CASSLAGEVTEAFF. CDR3 DNA: TGTGCCAGCAGTTTAGCGGGGGAGGTCACTGAAGCTTTCTTT.